These 20 T cell receptor beta chains originate from one sample sequenced in a study of patients and donors after allogeneic stem cell transplantation. TCRdb analysed the RT-PCR reads with MiXCR anew, one entry per CDR3 protein. This table has about 150,000 distinct CDR3 sequences, 30% to 45% appearing once. The sample taken for sequencing was blood, either unsorted or a sorted T cell fraction (not recorded which). Receptors were obtained from a human donor who was either an allogeneic HSCT recipient or a stem cell or donor lymphocyte infusion donor (not recorded which). It is not recorded whose cells these are; they may come from a transplant donor.

This clonotype occurred a few times. V gene TRBV12-3 or TRBV12-4 combines with J gene TRBJ1-1; unclear D gene. The V end lost 2 bases, the J end lost 6 bases, and 10 bases lay between the germline ends. The CDR3 runs to 13 residues. The CDR3 loop is CASSLTAGAEAFF. The CDR3 nucleotides are TGTGCCAGCAGTTTAACCGCCGGGGCTGAAGCTTTCTTT.

This clonotype has just a few counts. The chain couples TRBV12-3 or TRBV12-4 to TRBJ1-1, with D possibly being TRBD1 (6 bases). V was shortened by 7 bases and J by 1 base, with 10 bases between the two germline ends. The CDR3 covers 13 residues. CDR3 nucleotide sequence: TGTGCCAGCAAGGGGGGAGGGAACACTGAAGCTTTCTTT. Translation: CASKGGGNTEAFF.

The V and J genes are TRBV5-1 and TRBJ2-5; D not resolved. Trimming removed 2 bases at V and 2 bases at J, with 16 bases between. The CDR3 runs 16 residues. Germline V lookup: CDR1 SGHRS, CDR2 YFSETQ. The CDR3 DNA is TGCGCCAGCAGCTTTCGAACTGCTTCACGACAAGAGACCCAGTACTTC. Protein: CASSFRTASRQETQYF.

This clonotype was seen a single time. The gene calls are TRBV7-9 and TRBJ2-1, with D possibly called TRBD1 or TRBD2 (6 bases each). The CDR3 totals 12 residues. Germline V lookup: CDR1 SEHNR, CDR2 FQNEAQ (reference sequence). The ends were cut back, 11 bases at V and 10 bases at J, with 18 bases in the middle. The CDR3 DNA sequence: TGTGCCTCCGAGGGGGGATTTTCGGAGCAGTTCTTC. Protein sequence: CASEGGFSEQFF.

This chain connects TRBV12-3 or TRBV12-4 to TRBJ2-5, with a weak D call TRBD1 (5 bases). This CDR3 is 13 amino acids long. Trimming cost V 8 bases and J 2 bases, with 12 bases left between them. The CDR3 sequence is CASLGASQETQYF. The CDR3 nucleotides read TGTGCCAGCCTTGGGGCCTCTCAAGAGACCCAGTACTTC.

The J gene is TRBJ1-2, the V gene TRBV21-1; the table gives TRBD1 as D, unverified against the DNA. TRBV21-1 is a recognized pseudogene. CDR3 length: 14 residues. CDR3 DNA sequence: TGTGCCAGCTGGTCGGGATGGGCAAGTTTCGACTACACCTTC. It yields the protein CASWSGWASFDYTF.

The table lists this clonotype with a few counts. The chain employs TRBV20-1 and TRBJ1-2; TRBD1 matches 9 bases. The germline V gene has CDR1 DFQATT and CDR2 SNEGSKA (reference sequence). The CDR3 totals 15 residues. The V gene end was trimmed by 5 bases and the J gene end by 4 bases; junction bases not matched to a gene: 11. CDR3 sequence reads: CSAYRDREEGYGYTF. The DNA for the CDR3 is TGCAGTGCTTACCGGGACAGGGAAGAGGGCTATGGCTACACCTTC.

This clonotype was counted only a few times. V is TRBV11-2 and J is TRBJ1-6, with D possibly matching TRBD1 (5 bases). The CDR3 extends over 17 amino acids. Germline V CDR1 and CDR2: SGHAT, FQNNGV. The germline V and J ends were trimmed by 3 bases and 4 bases, with 16 bases remaining between them. This chain's CDR3 is CASSFGRAGLYNSPLHF. DNA for the CDR3: TGTGCCAGCAGCTTCGGTAGGGCAGGGCTGTATAATTCACCCCTCCACTTT.

The J gene is TRBJ1-5, the V gene TRBV12-3 or TRBV12-4; TRBD1 aligns across 9 bases. V lost 8 bases and J lost 4; bases outside the gene matches: 0. This CDR3 region has 12 residues. DNA of the CDR3: TGTGCCAGCGGGACAGGGAATCAGCCCCAGCATTTT. Encoded protein: CASGTGNQPQHF.

In DNA form, the CDR3 reads TGCAGTGCTAAGGGTGGCGGGGGCGTATACGAGCAGTACTTC. Protein product: CSAKGGGGVYEQYF. V is TRBV20-1 and J is TRBJ2-7; D perhaps matches TRBD2 (7 bases). Germline V gene data show CDR1 as DFQATT and CDR2 as SNEGSKA (reference sequence). Trimming cost V 4 bases and J 4 bases, with 17 bases left between them. CDR3 size: 14 residues.

In its sample, this clonotype was seen a few times. The V and J genes are TRBV12-3 or TRBV12-4 and TRBJ1-6, with D unresolved. V dropped 1 base and J dropped 6 bases, with 4 bases sitting between them. The CDR3 has 13 residues. CDR3 coding DNA: TGTGCCAGCAGTTTAGACGTTAATTCACCCCTCCACTTT. The encoded protein is CASSLDVNSPLHF.

This sequence joins TRBV29-1 and TRBJ2-3; 7 bases agree with TRBD1. This CDR3 contains 15 residues. Germline CDR1 and CDR2: SQVTM and ANQGSEA. The V segment lost 1 base and the J segment 2 bases; nucleotides outside the gene matches: 6. CDR3 sequence reads: CSVEGSGQSTDTQYF. CDR3 sequence (DNA): TGCAGCGTTGAAGGCTCGGGACAGTCCACAGATACGCAGTATTTT.

This sequence joins TRBV20-1 and TRBJ2-2; D gene unclear. CDR1 is DFQATT and CDR2 is SNEGSKA in the germline V gene (reference sequence). The CDR3 sequence is 12 residues long. V was shortened by 3 bases and J by 4 bases, with 6 bases between the two germline ends. The CDR3 is CSASAGTGELFF. DNA of the CDR3: TGCAGTGCTAGCGCCGGCACCGGGGAGCTGTTTTTT.

This clonotype was counted a few times. The chain couples TRBV27 to TRBJ1-1; D gene unclear. Trimming pared 8 bases from V and 5 bases from J, leaving 18 bases between. Per germline, CDR1 MNHEY and CDR2 SMNVEV (reference sequence). The CDR3 is 14 amino acids. CDR3 sequence (DNA): TGTGCCAGCGCGCCCGGCGCGGGTGGGACTGAAGCTTTCTTT. Amino acid sequence: CASAPGAGGTEAFF.

The chain carries TRBV9 and TRBJ2-3, with 11 bases matching TRBD2. V trimming: 4 bases; J trimming: 2 bases; junction bases outside the gene matches: 3. Looked up from germline, CDR1 is SGDLS and CDR2 is YYNGEE. This CDR3 has 15 residues. In DNA, the CDR3 is TGTGCCAGCAGCAAACTAGCGGGGGACACAGATACGCAGTATTTT. This encodes CASSKLAGDTDTQYF.

V is TRBV6-2 or TRBV6-3 and J is TRBJ1-6; D is perhaps TRBD1 (5 bases). The germline V and J ends were trimmed by 5 bases and 9 bases, with 17 bases remaining between them. Germline loops: CDR1 MNHEY, CDR2 SVGEGT. This CDR3 region has 15 residues. The CDR3 coding sequence is TGTGCCAGCAGTGGCGTCGGGGGGGTTGGTTCACCCCTCCACTTT. Encoded protein: CASSGVGGVGSPLHF.

This clonotype has just a few counts. The rearrangement links TRBV6-1 to TRBJ1-6, with no clear D. Germline assignment: CDR1 MNHNS and CDR2 SASEGT. V shed 2 bases and J shed 0 bases, with 5 bases lying between them. CDR3 size: 15 residues. This chain's CDR3 is CASSEMSSYNSPLHF. Written as DNA, the CDR3 is TGTGCCAGCAGTGAAATGAGCTCCTATAATTCACCCCTCCACTTT.

This clonotype was seen only a few times. The genes are TRBV11-2 and TRBJ1-2; maybe TRBD1 (6 bases). The CDR3 runs to 15 residues. V shed 4 bases and J shed 4 bases, with 16 bases lying between them. Germline V gives CDR1 SGHAT, CDR2 FQNNGV. The CDR3: CASSSIGLGGYGYTF. Here the CDR3 DNA reads TGTGCCAGCAGCTCAATTGGGCTAGGGGGCTATGGCTACACCTTC. The complete variable domain, with remaining parts taken from reference TRBV11-2 and TRBJ1-2, reads EAGVAQSPRYKIIEKRQSVAFWCNPISGHATLYWYQQILGQGPKLLIQFQNNGVVDDSQLPKDRFSAERLKGVDSTLKIQPAKLEDSAVYLCASSSIGLGGYGYTFGSGTRLTVV.

This clonotype was seen a few times. The chain uses TRBV12-3 or TRBV12-4 and TRBJ1-1, with 8 bases aligning to TRBD1. This CDR3 comprises 16 residues. V gave up 2 bases and J gave up 3 bases; unmatched junction bases: 8. CDR3 residues: CASSLFNRGLDTEAFF. The CDR3 DNA sequence: TGTGCCAGCAGTTTATTTAACAGGGGGTTGGACACTGAAGCTTTCTTT.

This chain connects TRBV12-3 or TRBV12-4 to TRBJ1-1, with 8 bases matching TRBD1. This CDR3 is built from 16 residues. The ends lost 6 bases at V and 3 bases at J; junction bases unmatched: 12. The CDR3 region is CASSQRAGGVDTEAFF. The CDR3 nucleotides read TGTGCCAGCAGCCAACGGGCAGGGGGCGTGGACACTGAAGCTTTCTTT.